The 14 T cell receptor beta chains listed next were all sequenced from one sample in a study of blood T cell repertoires in COVID-19. The data were produced by immunoSEQ multiplex PCR, yet TCRdb's version contains in-frame clones alone and is incomplete. The table lists just under 150,000 clones, roughly 84% of them singletons. What was sequenced was peripheral blood. These receptor sequences come from a human donor with acute or convalescent COVID-19. The donor label of this sample is uncertain.

This chain uses TRBV7-9 with TRBJ1-1, with D possibly TRBD1 on 5 matching bases. Germline loops: CDR1 SEHNR, CDR2 FQNEAQ (reference sequence). The V gene lost 4 bases and the J gene lost 7 bases, with 10 bases spanning the gap. CDR3 size: 12 residues. In DNA, the CDR3 is TGTGCCAGCAGCTCGACAGAACGTGAAGCTTTCTTT. This translates into CASSSTEREAFF.

The chain carries TRBV7-9 and TRBJ1-3, with TRBD1 as a possible D gene (5 bases). The CDR3 has 14 residues. Trimming shortened V by 3 bases and J by 1 base, and 7 bases separated the two germline ends. The germline V gene encodes CDR1 SEHNR and CDR2 FQNEAQ (reference sequence). As DNA, the CDR3 is TGTGCCAGCAGCTTTGCAGGGTCTGGAAACACCATATATTTT. It codes for CASSFAGSGNTIYF.

This sequence joins TRBV14 and TRBJ1-6; D call uncertain. Trimming took off 2 bases at V and 7 bases at J, with 6 bases between the two ends. The CDR3 consists of 13 residues. Germline-derived CDR1 and CDR2 are SGHDN and FVKESK. The CDR3 sequence is CASSQSLNSPLHF. CDR3 in DNA: TGTGCCAGCAGCCAATCCCTGAATTCACCCCTCCACTTT.

The gene calls are TRBV7-8 and TRBJ2-7; possible D gene TRBD2, 6 bases. V dropped 3 bases and J dropped 5 bases, with 17 bases sitting between them. This CDR3 comprises 15 residues. Germline CDR1 and CDR2: SGHVS and FQNEAQ. This CDR3 is CASSFFSGGGNEQYF. The CDR3 DNA is TGTGCCAGCAGCTTCTTCTCCGGGGGTGGAAACGAGCAGTACTTC.

V and J are TRBV5-1 and TRBJ2-2, with 7 bases aligning to TRBD1. The CDR3 has 15 residues. The germline gives CDR1 SGHRS, CDR2 YFSETQ. V shed 0 bases, J shed 4 bases, and the junction held 3 bases outside the gene matches. The CDR3 loop reads CASSLEGASTGELFF. CDR3 sequence (DNA): TGCGCCAGCAGCTTGGAGGGGGCAAGCACCGGGGAGCTGTTTTTT.

The rearrangement links TRBV18 to TRBJ1-2; D ambiguous. Germline CDR1 reads KGHSH; CDR2 reads LQKENI. The CDR3 sequence is 18 residues long. The V end lost 0 bases, the J end lost 8 bases, and 25 bases lay between the germline ends. The CDR3 loop reads CASSPPPQSSAQTGGYTF. The CDR3 DNA is TGTGCCAGCTCACCACCCCCTCAGTCAAGTGCCCAAACGGGGGGCTACACCTTC.

A single count supports this clone. The chain recombines TRBV6-5 with TRBJ2-2, with 7 nucleotides matching TRBD2. CDR3 size: 13 residues. CDR1 and CDR2 from the germline V gene are MNHEY and SVGAGI. The trim removed 10 bases at V and 4 bases at J, leaving 6 bases unmatched. CDR3 sequence: CATGLVRTGELFF. CDR3 coding DNA: TGTGCCACCGGACTAGTCCGCACCGGGGAGCTGTTTTTT.

The J gene is TRBJ1-4, the V gene TRBV14; 7 bases agree with TRBD1. The junction had 7 bases not matched to a gene; V was cut back by 1 base and J by 8 bases. The CDR3 length is 15 residues. Germline V gives CDR1 SGHDN, CDR2 FVKESK. CDR3 sequence: CASSQVGRGEEKLFF. The CDR3 DNA reads as TGTGCCAGCAGCCAAGTAGGCAGGGGGGAAGAAAAACTGTTTTTT. Combining the CDR3 with reference TRBV14 and TRBJ1-4 gives the whole variable domain EAGVTQFPSHSVIEKGQTVTLRCDPISGHDNLYWYRRVMGKEIKFLLHFVKESKQDESGMPNNRFLAERTGGTYSTLKVQPAELEDSGVYFCASSQVGRGEEKLFFGSGTQLSVL.

The CDR3 DNA reads TGTGCCAGTAGTCCCCTACCGGGACAGGGATCGCATGAGCAGTTCTTC. Translating it yields CASSPLPGQGSHEQFF. The chain uses TRBV19 and TRBJ2-1, with 9 positions matching TRBD1. Germline lookup yields CDR1 LNHDA and CDR2 SQIVND (reference sequence). CDR3 length: 16 amino acids. Unmatched junction bases numbered 13, after V lost 5 bases and J lost 8 bases.

The V and J genes are TRBV6-5 and TRBJ2-1; 10 bases line up with TRBD2. The CDR3 covers 14 residues. J gave up 7 bases and V 8 bases, and 8 bases lay outside the gene matches. Germline assignment: CDR1 MNHEY and CDR2 SVGAGI. CDR3 nucleotides: TGTGCCAGCCGGTCTAGCGGGAGTTGGAATGAGCAGTTCTTC. Its translation is CASRSSGSWNEQFF.

The V call is TRBV3-1 (or the pseudogene TRBV3-2), the J call TRBJ2-3; a weak D match, TRBD2 (6 bases). Germline V lookup: CDR1 LGHDT, CDR2 YNNKEL (reference sequence). With 6 bases removed from V and 5 bases from J, the gap between germline ends came to 12 bases. This CDR3 spans 13 amino acids. CDR3 residues: CASRDGRRDTQYF. The CDR3, as DNA: TGTGCCAGCAGAGACGGGAGAAGAGATACGCAGTATTTT.

This sequence joins TRBV19 and TRBJ2-1, with D maybe TRBD2 (7 bases). Germline V lookup: CDR1 LNHDA, CDR2 SQIVND (reference sequence). Trimming removed 2 bases from V and 15 bases from J, with 20 bases in between. There are 14 residues in the CDR3. In DNA form, the CDR3 reads TGTGCCAGTAGTATATACTCGGGGGGCGGGGGAGCGTTCTTC. As protein: CASSIYSGGGGAFF.

This sequence joins TRBV3-1 (or the pseudogene TRBV3-2) and TRBJ1-1; TRBD1 matches 7 bases. Germline values: CDR1 LGHDT, CDR2 YNNKEL (reference sequence). V trimming: 4 bases; J trimming: 4 bases; junction bases outside the gene matches: 12. The CDR3 is 16 amino acids. The CDR3 here is CASSPTRQGPRTEAFF. The CDR3 DNA is TGTGCCAGCAGCCCAACGCGACAGGGTCCTCGCACTGAAGCTTTCTTT.

The V gene is TRBV5-4, the J gene TRBJ1-2; maybe TRBD1 (5 bases). The CDR3 has 13 residues. The germline V gene encodes CDR1 SGHNT and CDR2 YYREEE (reference sequence). V shed 5 bases and J shed 1 base, with 9 bases lying between them. CDR3 nucleotide sequence: TGTGCCAGCAGATGGGGGGATAACTATGGCTACACCTTC. As protein: CASRWGDNYGYTF. The whole variable domain, remainder taken from reference TRBV5-4 and TRBJ1-2, is ETGVTQSPTHLIKTRGQQVTLRCSSQSGHNTVSWYQQALGQGPQFIFQYYREEENGRGNFPPRFSGLQFPNYSSELNVNALELDDSALYLCASRWGDNYGYTFGSGTRLTVV.